This T cell receptor (beta chain) was sequenced during a study of OX40 agonist ivuxolimab in advanced cancers. Study details: The treatment was a fully human IgG2 OX40 agonist, ivuxolimab. Patients in dose escalation had liver, melanoma, kidney or head and neck cancers.

Only in-frame clones appear in the TCRdb table, and some are missing; sequencing was by immunoSEQ multiplex PCR. The sample shows under 100,000 clones, approximately 85% of them seen only once. With 1 base removed from V and 1 base from J, the gap between germline ends came to 7 bases. Germline V gene lookup returns CDR1 SGHNT and CDR2 YENEEA. This CDR3 is built from 14 residues. The clonotype comes from an adult with an advanced solid tumor such as melanoma, head and neck, liver or kidney cancer. The gene calls are TRBV11-3 and TRBJ1-1; weak D call: TRBD1 (5 bases). This material consisted of CD4+ or CD8+ T cells sorted from blood, taken in a trial of the OX40 agonist ivuxolimab. The CDR3 DNA sequence: TGTGCCAGCAGCTTAGGCGGGGGGAACACTGAAGCTTTCTTT. Its protein is CASSLGGGNTEAFF.